Sequencing of this TCR beta chain was carried out in a study of shared clonotypes between healthy human individuals. Remarks on this clone: Its antigen is unidentified.

Genomic DNA per cell subset filled all wells of several immunoSEQ plates. Per the study methods: With immunoSEQ giving junction-only sequences and no quality scores, filtering differed. The method was immunoSEQ multiplex PCR; TCRdb's version includes in-frame clones alone and lacks a portion of them. The V and J calls and clone size come from that table; D and trimming were worked out from the DNA. There are about 480,000 clones in the sample; approximately 85% occur only once, and approximately 12% lies in the top ten. Study conclusions and caveats: Exclusively blood specimens were collected; tissue repertoires likely differ.

CDR1 and CDR2 from the germline V gene are SGHDT and YYEEEE. V lost 5 bases and J lost 14, with 17 bases in between. The CDR3 covers 12 residues. This TCR was sampled from a woman aged 40 to 49 in good health. Some clones in this sample may be carry-over from other donors' samples. Sequenced sample: PBMCs. The V and J genes are TRBV5-6 and TRBJ2-1, with TRBD2 as a possible D gene (5 bases). The CDR3 sequence: CASSTGLGEEFF. DNA for the CDR3: TGTGCCAGCAGTACGGGGTTGGGAGAGGAGTTCTTC.